This T cell receptor (beta chain) was documented in a study of PD-1 blockade in classical Hodgkin lymphoma. Overall study findings and caveats: Whatever underlies the repertoire differences (possibly disease activity or prior therapy) remains undefined.

Generated by immunoSEQ multiplex PCR, the TCRdb table keeps only in-frame clones and is missing some. The sample includes roughly 42,000 clones, around two thirds of them seen just once. About this clone itself: Its antigen is undetermined.

All patients experienced relapse after autologous stem cell transplantation, and brentuximab vedotin exposure was variable. This CDR3 spans 19 amino acids. Germline V gene data show CDR1 as SGHRS and CDR2 as YFSETQ. V dropped 3 bases and J dropped 0 bases, with 22 bases sitting between them. The sequence was collected from a human donor with classical Hodgkin lymphoma. Source: peripheral blood mononuclear cells (PBMCs), taken at baseline. The V gene is TRBV5-1, the J gene TRBJ2-1, with D maybe TRBD2 (5 bases). Here the CDR3 reads CASSSLLKLEGSSYNEQFF. The DNA of the CDR3 is TGCGCCAGCAGCTCCCTCTTAAAGTTAGAGGGCAGCTCCTACAATGAGCAGTTCTTC.